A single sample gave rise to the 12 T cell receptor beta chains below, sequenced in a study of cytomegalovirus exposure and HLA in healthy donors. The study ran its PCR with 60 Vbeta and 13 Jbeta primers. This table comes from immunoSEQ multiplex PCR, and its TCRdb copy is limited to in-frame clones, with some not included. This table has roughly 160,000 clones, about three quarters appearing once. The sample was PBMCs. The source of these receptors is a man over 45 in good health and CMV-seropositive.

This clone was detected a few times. CDR3 residues: CASRGQGAYGELFF. In DNA, the CDR3 is TGTGCCAGCAGGGGGCAGGGGGCGTACGGGGAGCTGTTTTTT. V is TRBV6-5 and J is TRBJ2-2; 8 bases agree with TRBD1. Germline V lookup: CDR1 MNHEY, CDR2 SVGAGI. V dropped 6 bases and J dropped 7; count of bases not matched to a gene: 7. CDR3 size: 14 residues.

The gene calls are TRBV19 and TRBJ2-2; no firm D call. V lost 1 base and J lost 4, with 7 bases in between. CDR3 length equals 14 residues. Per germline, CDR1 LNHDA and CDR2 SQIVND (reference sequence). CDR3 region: CASSIGGFTGELFF. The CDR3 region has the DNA TGTGCCAGTAGTATAGGAGGTTTCACCGGGGAGCTGTTTTTT.

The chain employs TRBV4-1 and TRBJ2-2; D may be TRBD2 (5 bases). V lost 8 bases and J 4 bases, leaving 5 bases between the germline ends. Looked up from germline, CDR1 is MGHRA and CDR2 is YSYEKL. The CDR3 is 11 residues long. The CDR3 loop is CASEGTGELFF. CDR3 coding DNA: TGCGCCAGCGAGGGCACCGGGGAGCTGTTTTTT.

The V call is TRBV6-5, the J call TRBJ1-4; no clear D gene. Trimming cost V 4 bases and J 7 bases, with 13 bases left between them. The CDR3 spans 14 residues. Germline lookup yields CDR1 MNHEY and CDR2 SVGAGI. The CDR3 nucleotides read TGTGCCAGCAGTTTGAGGGAGTCCAGTGAAAAACTGTTTTTT. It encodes CASSLRESSEKLFF.

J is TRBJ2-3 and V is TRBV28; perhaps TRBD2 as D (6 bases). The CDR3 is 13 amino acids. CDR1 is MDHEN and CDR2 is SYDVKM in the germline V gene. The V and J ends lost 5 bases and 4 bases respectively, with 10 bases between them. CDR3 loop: CASSPRLADTQYF. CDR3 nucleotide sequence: TGTGCCAGCAGTCCCCGACTAGCAGATACGCAGTATTTT.

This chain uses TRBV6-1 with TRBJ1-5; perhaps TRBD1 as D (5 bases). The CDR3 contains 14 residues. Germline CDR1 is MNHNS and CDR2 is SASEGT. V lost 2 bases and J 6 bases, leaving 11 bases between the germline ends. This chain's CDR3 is CASSEFGGGQPQHF. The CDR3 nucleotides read TGTGCCAGCAGTGAATTTGGGGGAGGTCAGCCCCAGCATTTT.

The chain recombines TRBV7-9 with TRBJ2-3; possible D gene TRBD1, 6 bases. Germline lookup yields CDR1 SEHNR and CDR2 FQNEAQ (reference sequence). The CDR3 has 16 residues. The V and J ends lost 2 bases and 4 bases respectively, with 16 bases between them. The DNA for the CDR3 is TGTGCCAGCAGCTTATCGACAGGCCTAAGGGCAGATACGCAGTATTTT. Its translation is CASSLSTGLRADTQYF.

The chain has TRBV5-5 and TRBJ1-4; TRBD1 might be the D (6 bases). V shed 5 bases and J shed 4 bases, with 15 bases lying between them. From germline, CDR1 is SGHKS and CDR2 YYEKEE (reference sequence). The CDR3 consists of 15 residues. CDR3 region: CASRRDIGHNEKLFF. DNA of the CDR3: TGTGCCAGCAGAAGGGACATCGGACATAATGAAAAACTGTTTTTT.

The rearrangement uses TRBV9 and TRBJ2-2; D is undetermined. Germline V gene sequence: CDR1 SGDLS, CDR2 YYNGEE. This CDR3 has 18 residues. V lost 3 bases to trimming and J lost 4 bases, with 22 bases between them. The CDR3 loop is CASSDNTERQSATGELFF. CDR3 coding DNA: TGTGCCAGCAGCGACAACACCGAACGACAATCTGCCACCGGGGAGCTGTTTTTT.

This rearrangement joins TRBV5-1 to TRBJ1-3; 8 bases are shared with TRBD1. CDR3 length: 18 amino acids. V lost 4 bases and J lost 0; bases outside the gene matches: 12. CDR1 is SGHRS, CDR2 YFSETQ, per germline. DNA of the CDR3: TGCGCCAGCAGCCCGGGACAGGTTCCCTCGGGCTCTGGAAACACCATATATTTT. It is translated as CASSPGQVPSGSGNTIYF. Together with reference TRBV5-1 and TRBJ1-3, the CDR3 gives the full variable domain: KAGVTQTPRYLIKTRGQQVTLSCSPISGHRSVSWYQQTPGQGLQFLFEYFSETQRNKGNFPGRFSGRQFSNSRSEMNVSTLELGDSALYLCASSPGQVPSGSGNTIYFGEGSWLTVV.

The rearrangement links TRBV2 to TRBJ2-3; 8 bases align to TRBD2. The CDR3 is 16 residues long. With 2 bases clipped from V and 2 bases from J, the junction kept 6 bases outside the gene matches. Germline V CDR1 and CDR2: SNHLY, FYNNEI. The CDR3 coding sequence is TGTGCCAGCAGTGAATGGGCGGGGGGCTCCACAGATACGCAGTATTTT. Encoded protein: CASSEWAGGSTDTQYF.

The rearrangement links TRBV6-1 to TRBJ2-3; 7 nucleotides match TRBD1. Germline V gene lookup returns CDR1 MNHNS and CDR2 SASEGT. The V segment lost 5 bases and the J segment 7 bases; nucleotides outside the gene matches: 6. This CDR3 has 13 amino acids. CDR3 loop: CASSRDRDNTQYF. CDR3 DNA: TGTGCCAGCAGTAGAGACAGGGACAATACGCAGTATTTT.